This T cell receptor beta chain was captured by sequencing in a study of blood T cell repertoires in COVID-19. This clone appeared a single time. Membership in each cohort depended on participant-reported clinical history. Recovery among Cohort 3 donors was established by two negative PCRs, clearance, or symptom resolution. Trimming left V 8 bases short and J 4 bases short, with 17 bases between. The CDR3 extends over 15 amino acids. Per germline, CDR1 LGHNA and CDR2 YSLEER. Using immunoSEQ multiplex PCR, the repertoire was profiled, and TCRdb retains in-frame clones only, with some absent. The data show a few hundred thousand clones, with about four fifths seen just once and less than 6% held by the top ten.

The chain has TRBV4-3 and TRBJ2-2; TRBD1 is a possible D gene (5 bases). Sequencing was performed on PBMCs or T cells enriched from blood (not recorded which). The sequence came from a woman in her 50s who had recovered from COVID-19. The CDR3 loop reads CASSPGQLFTGELFF. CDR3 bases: TGCGCCAGCTCGCCTGGACAACTCTTCACCGGGGAGCTGTTTTTT.